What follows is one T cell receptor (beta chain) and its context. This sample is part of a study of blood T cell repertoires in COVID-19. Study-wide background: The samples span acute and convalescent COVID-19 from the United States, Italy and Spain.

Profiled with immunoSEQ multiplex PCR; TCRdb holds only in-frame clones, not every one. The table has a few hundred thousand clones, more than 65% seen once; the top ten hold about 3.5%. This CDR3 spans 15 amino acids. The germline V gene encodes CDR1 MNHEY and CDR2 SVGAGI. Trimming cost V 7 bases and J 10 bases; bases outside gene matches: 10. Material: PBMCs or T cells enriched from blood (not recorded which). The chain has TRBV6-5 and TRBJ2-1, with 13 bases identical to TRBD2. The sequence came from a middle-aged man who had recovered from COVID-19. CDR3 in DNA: TGTGCCAGCATGAGACTAGCGGGGGGATTAATGGAGCAGTTCTTC. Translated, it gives CASMRLAGGLMEQFF.